This T cell receptor (beta chain) is from a study of CD8+CD57+ T cells in acquired aplastic anemia (dated by TCRdb to 2017 to 2018). In the study overall: A mean of approximately 3 ug of DNA, ranging from about 0.17 to 30 ug, was extracted from sorted CD4+ and CD8+ cells. Overall study results and their limits: Between patients and healthy controls, no significant difference in CD8+ Simpson's diversity was found (P=0.060). Around 28 CD8+ CDR3 sequences were found to be shared between patients and controls, but these sequences appeared to be highly expressed in patients and within the immunodominant clones of the patients.

The study deep-sequenced TCR repertoires of sorted CD4+ and CD8+ blood T cells from severe aplastic anemia patients and healthy subjects. Ficoll-Paque density gradient centrifugation was used to isolate peripheral blood mononuclear cells. Before DNA extraction, CD4+ and CD8+ T cells were sorted by FACS or by magnetic beads. CDR1 is given as MNHNS and CDR2 as SASEGT, both from the germline V gene. There are 14 amino acids in the CDR3, from cysteine to phenylalanine inclusive. Of the read, only the CDR3 DNA is kept; its 42 bases are in frame from base 1. The sample holds many counts of this clonotype. What this receptor recognizes is not known. An end of the junction does not agree with germline; a read error may underlie this. Genomic DNA was used as template for profiling of TCR beta VDJ combinations and CDR3 sequences. An Illumina HiSeq 2000 was the platform used for TCR repertoire sequencing. Per the source publication's procedure: Repertoire assessment relied on Simpson's diversity index, CDR3 size and DJ length profiles, and TRBV/TRBJ rearrangement plots. The most abundant DNA sequence in the deep sequencing data was defined as the immunodominant clone. CDR3 amino acid sequences were checked for sharing between subjects and were compared against published repertoires and the VDJdb database. TCRdb's own reprocessing of the public reads used fastp at Q25 and MiXCR and kept productive beta chains. Records with the same CDR3 protein are collapsed into one entry carrying the most frequent genes and DNA. TCRdb, not the authors, supplied the V and J calls. This sample is represented by 250,000 to 350,000 distinct CDR3 sequences; approximately 55% of them were singletons. The ten largest account for 8% of the sample.

The rearranged segments are TRBV6-1 and TRBJ2-3; the junction holds 7 bases that match TRBD1. The receptor was isolated from a human donor with severe aplastic anemia or a healthy control (not recorded which). Specimen: sorted CD4+, CD8+, or CD8+CD57+ T cells (not recorded which) from PBMCs. The DNA reads as follows: TGTGCCAGCAGAGAAGGGACAGAGCCTGATACGCAGTATTTT. This is translated as CASREGTEPDTQYF.